One sample yielded the 16 T cell receptor beta chains listed below, sequenced in a study of beta chain features in type 1 diabetes. The investigators reverse transcribed all of the isolated RNA, so they sequenced expressed TCRB transcripts. Only in-frame clones appear in the TCRdb table, and some are missing; sequencing was by immunoSEQ multiplex PCR. The sample lists about 230,000 clones; about a sixth were seen once. The antigens these receptors bind are not known. Notes on the study in general: TCRB CDR3s were moderately but significantly shorter in Type 1 diabetes patients in all four CD4+ subsets.

Material: naive CD4+ T cells from blood. The receptors originated from a man aged 25-45 years with type 1 diabetes.

The table lists this clone with a few counts. The genes are TRBV30 and TRBJ2-7; maybe TRBD1 (5 bases). Looked up from germline, CDR1 is GTSNPN and CDR2 is SVGIG (reference sequence). The CDR3 spans 12 residues. Trimming stripped 1 base from V and 7 bases from J, with 11 bases between. The CDR3 region is CAWSGGAREQYF. The CDR3 region has the DNA TGTGCCTGGAGTGGGGGCGCGAGGGAGCAGTACTTC.

The chain couples TRBV2 to TRBJ2-7, with 7 bases matching TRBD1. CDR1 and CDR2 (germline): SNHLY, FYNNEI. The V and J ends lost 7 bases and 2 bases, in that order; junction bases with no gene match: 5. This CDR3 is built from 13 residues. CDR3 region: CASIGDSPYEQYF. The CDR3 DNA reads TGTGCCAGCATTGGGGACAGTCCCTACGAGCAGTACTTC.

This chain links TRBV7-2 with TRBJ2-2, with D hard to call. In germline, CDR1 is SGHTA, CDR2 FQGNSA. Trimming took 4 bases from V and 9 from J, leaving 9 bases between them. CDR3 length equals 12 residues. For the CDR3, the DNA is TGTGCCAGCAGCTCGCTTGGACGGGAGCTGTTTTTT. This translates into CASSSLGRELFF.

V usage is TRBV5-4 and J usage is TRBJ2-7; tentative D call: TRBD2 (6 bases). From germline, CDR1 is SGHNT and CDR2 YYREEE (reference sequence). The CDR3 consists of 14 residues. Trimming pared 4 bases from V and 2 bases from J, leaving 13 bases between. Written as DNA, the CDR3 is TGTGCCAGCAGCCCCGTACTAGCAGCCTACGAGCAGTACTTC. Translated: CASSPVLAAYEQYF.

The V and J genes are TRBV7-2 and TRBJ2-1, with a possible D match to TRBD2 (6 bases). Per germline, CDR1 SGHTA and CDR2 FQGNSA. V was pared by 5 bases and J by 6 bases, with 14 bases between. The CDR3 contains 14 residues. CDR3 protein: CASSTRGTSNEQFF. The CDR3 DNA is TGTGCCAGCAGCACGCGGGGCACTTCCAATGAGCAGTTCTTC.

This clone was observed a handful of times. The CDR3 here is CASSLSSGSTDTQYF. The CDR3 DNA is TGTGCCAGCAGCTTATCGAGCGGGAGTACAGATACGCAGTATTTT. V gene TRBV7-2 combines with J gene TRBJ2-3; the match to TRBD2 covers 8 bases. The CDR3 length is 15 residues. Germline V gene lookup returns CDR1 SGHTA and CDR2 FQGNSA. Unmatched junction bases numbered 4, after V lost 2 bases and J lost 3 bases.

This clone showed up just once. The V call is TRBV4-1, the J call TRBJ1-2; maybe TRBD1 (5 bases). CDR1 is MGHRA, CDR2 YSYEKL, per germline. Trimming took 0 bases from V and 5 from J, leaving 16 bases between them. The CDR3 is 16 amino acids. The CDR3 reads CASSQDWAGRRYGYTF. The CDR3 coding sequence is TGCGCCAGCAGCCAAGATTGGGCAGGGCGGAGGTATGGCTACACCTTC.

This clone was seen more than once but under ten times. The rearrangement uses TRBV30 and TRBJ1-2; 7 bases are a match to TRBD1. Trimming cost V 5 bases and J 8 bases; bases outside gene matches: 11. This CDR3 region has 13 residues. Germline values: CDR1 GTSNPN, CDR2 SVGIG (reference sequence). The CDR3 DNA sequence: TGTGCCTGGGAAACCGGGACAGAGGGGGGCTACACCTTC. Its protein is CAWETGTEGGYTF.

This clone showed up just a few times. The CDR3 DNA reads as TGCAGCGTTGAAGCCAATAGTGGGACAGGGGGAGAGACCCAGTACTTC. This translates into CSVEANSGTGGETQYF. The rearrangement uses TRBV29-1 and TRBJ2-5; 11 bases agree with TRBD1. This CDR3 has 16 residues. The V segment lost 1 base and the J segment 4 bases; nucleotides outside the gene matches: 8. The germline V gene encodes CDR1 SQVTM and CDR2 ANQGSEA.

This clone turned up a few times. V is TRBV14 and J is TRBJ2-2; D ambiguous. V lost 6 bases to trimming and J lost 0 bases, with 8 bases between them. The CDR3 covers 14 residues. The germline CDR1 and CDR2 sequences are SGHDN and FVKESK. CDR3 nucleotide sequence: TGTGCCAGCAGGCATCAGACGAACACCGGGGAGCTGTTTTTT. Amino acid sequence: CASRHQTNTGELFF.

There are a few counts of this clone. The V call is TRBV5-1, the J call TRBJ2-3; 8 bases are shared with TRBD1. This CDR3 comprises 15 residues. V gave up 3 bases and J gave up 3 bases; unmatched junction bases: 6. Germline CDR1 and CDR2: SGHRS and YFSETQ. DNA for the CDR3: TGCGCCAGCAGCTCCCTGACAGGGGAAACAGATACGCAGTATTTT. This codes for CASSSLTGETDTQYF.

This chain uses TRBV27 with TRBJ2-7, with 8 bases matching TRBD1. This CDR3 is built from 14 residues. Unmatched junction bases numbered 5, after V lost 7 bases and J lost 0 bases. Germline V lookup: CDR1 MNHEY, CDR2 SMNVEV (reference sequence). The CDR3 spells CASNRQGSSYEQYF. The DNA of the CDR3 is TGTGCCAGCAATCGACAGGGGAGCTCCTACGAGCAGTACTTC.

The genes are TRBV29-1 and TRBJ2-2, with D tentatively TRBD1 or TRBD2 (5 bases each). Germline CDR1 SQVTM, CDR2 ANQGSEA. Trimming pared 5 bases from V and 4 bases from J, leaving 14 bases between. The length of the CDR3 is 14 residues. The CDR3 DNA reads as TGCAGCGTTCGAGGGGTGGCGTCCACCGGGGAGCTGTTTTTT. It encodes CSVRGVASTGELFF.

V gene TRBV4-3 combines with J gene TRBJ2-5; 7 nucleotides agree with TRBD1. Losses at the gene ends were 0 bases for V and 5 bases for J; bases not matched to a gene: 6. The V gene's germline CDR1 is LGHNA and CDR2 YSLEER. There are 15 residues in the CDR3. The CDR3 region has the DNA TGCGCCAGCAGCCAAGAGGGACAGCGATTTGAGACCCAGTACTTC. Translation: CASSQEGQRFETQYF.

CDR3 in amino acids: CACVGATNTGELFF. In DNA form, the CDR3 reads TGTGCCTGTGTAGGGGCCACGAACACCGGGGAGCTGTTTTTT. J is TRBJ2-2 and V is TRBV30, with D possibly TRBD1 on 5 matching bases. Germline V gene data show CDR1 as GTSNPN and CDR2 as SVGIG (reference sequence). Trimming removed 6 bases at V and 0 bases at J, with 11 bases between. This CDR3 is built from 14 residues.

In its sample, this clone was seen a few times. The V call is TRBV29-1, the J call TRBJ2-7, with 8 bases aligning to TRBD1. V was clipped by 6 bases and J by 4 bases; unmatched bases: 8. Germline assignment: CDR1 SQVTM and CDR2 ANQGSEA. The CDR3 runs to 13 residues. Here the CDR3 DNA reads TGCAGCGTCGGGACAGGCCAGACTTACGAGCAGTACTTC. Its translation is CSVGTGQTYEQYF.